This TCR beta chain was observed in a study of blood T cell repertoires in COVID-19 (TCRdb year 2020). A note on the overall study: Samples covering the acute and convalescent phases of COVID-19 were provided by collaborators in the United States, Italy and Spain. The material from the prospective study consisted of cDNA or gDNA derived from T cells, B-cell-depleted T cells, or PBMCs. The dataset comprised deeply sampled blood TCRbeta repertoires from subjects exposed to, actively infected with, or recovered from COVID-19. The repertoires were made available in a free public database intended to serve as a resource for research on the immune response to SARS-CoV-2. The samples were drawn from the first 160 participants of the ongoing ImmuneRACE study and from under 1,500 subjects provided by 6 global collaborators. A de-identified subject ID, COVID-19 status, age in years and sex were almost always included in the sample metadata. Where available, HLA class I and class II types were taken from metadata supplied by the sample provider and were not determined by assay-based typing.

Study-wide conclusions, independent of this receptor: The quantity of clinical and demographic metadata differed by source and by participant and was supplied without curation.

Measured from the cysteine to the phenylalanine, the CDR3 is 15 residues long. Here the CDR3 DNA is all that survives: 45 bases in frame from base 1. From the germline V gene (reference sequence), CDR1 is SGHNT and CDR2 is YYREEE. After removal of 4 bases from V and 4 bases from J, the junction retains 5 bases not matched to a gene. TCRbeta CDR3 regions were amplified from genomic DNA by means of the immunoSEQ Assay, a bias-controlled multiplex PCR. The paper's processing steps were these. The number of nucleated cells in each sample was estimated by amplification of reference gene primers within the assay. To quantify the absolute abundance of each unique TCRbeta CDR3 rearrangement, sequence reads were collapsed and filtered. For each sample, productive Simpson clonality was calculated by taking the square root of Simpson's diversity index across productive rearrangements. This immuneACCESS table, as held by TCRdb, lists in-frame sequences with V and J called but not all clones. Of the missing ones, under half trace to an unresolved V gene in checked studies; the others have no known cause. V and J calls and clone size are copied from that table; D and trimming were computed from the DNA. The sample profile shows approximately 230,000 clones; 87% of them were found once. The ten largest make up 3% of the sample.

Notes on this clone: What this receptor recognizes is not known. Per-base quality was not reported, and no clone a single base away is much larger than it.

Collaborating institutions collected whole blood in K2EDTA tubes following their own protocols. For TCRbeta analysis, collaborators shipped samples as frozen whole blood, isolated PBMCs, or DNA extracted from either of those sample types. The source material was peripheral blood. This clonotype was obtained from a man between 18 and 29 years old with active or convalescent COVID-19. The chain uses TRBV5-4 and TRBJ2-1, with 10 central nucleotides matching TRBD1. Read as DNA, the sequence is TGTGCCAGCAGCCGGGACAGGGGAGCGTACAATGAGCAGTTCTTC. Its protein is CASSRDRGAYNEQFF.